Sequencing of this TCR beta chain was carried out in a study of regulatory T cells in long-lasting Graves disease. Arm-PCR with iRepertoire HTBI primers amplified the CDR3 regions for these TCR beta libraries. Each CDR3 protein is one row after TCRdb ran MiXCR on the multiplex PCR reads. The repertoire includes roughly 410,000 distinct CDR3 sequences, 15% of them detected once, and about 8.2% sits in the top ten. Study observations and caveats: The TCR repertoire of persistent Graves' patients was less diverse than that of newly diagnosed ones.

Documented time point: newly diagnosed GD, antithyroid drugs for less than 3 months. PBMCs were the source of the RNA used for TCR sequencing. American Thyroid Association guidelines defined how Graves' disease was diagnosed. CDR3 length equals 12 residues. Per the germline V gene, CDR1 is SNHLY and CDR2 is FYNNEI. J was trimmed by 4 bases and V by 7 bases; bases with no gene match: 1. This clonotype was detected ten times or more. Its antigen remains unidentified. Separately, the same data were catalogued under a study of T cells in Graves' hyperthyroidism and ophthalmopathy. That work contributes: Clonotypes that were expanded in thyroid above 0.001 mostly appeared in blood too.

The starting material was peripheral blood mononuclear cells (PBMCs), obtained at new diagnosis, from a patient treated with antithyroid drugs. The rearrangement joins TRBV2 to TRBJ2-5, with TRBD1 matching over 9 bases. The source is a woman aged 40 to 49 with Graves disease. The CDR3 sequence is CASMDRGETQYF. CDR3 nucleotide sequence: TGTGCCAGCATGGACAGGGGAGAGACCCAGTACTTC.